The TCR beta chain described here comes from a study of identical twins. This clonotype was detected only once. Trimming removed 6 bases from V and 1 base from J, with 12 bases in between. The CDR3 covers 15 residues. From germline, CDR1 is MDHEN and CDR2 SYDVKM. MiXCR was run by TCRdb on the 5' RACE reads, yielding one entry per CDR3 protein. The top ten clones hold about 0.52% of a sample with approximately 470,000 distinct CDR3 sequences, 13% to 15% of them seen once. The same sample was also used in a study of yellow fever vaccine responses in identical twins.

V usage is TRBV28 and J usage is TRBJ2-2, with unresolved D. The sample comprised CD4+ T cells sorted from blood. The TCR sequence derives from a woman under 30 in good health. The CDR3 protein is CASRSGWENTGELFF. The CDR3 region has the DNA TGTGCCAGCAGATCAGGTTGGGAGAACACCGGGGAGCTGTTTTTT. The whole variable domain, filled in from reference TRBV28 and TRBJ2-2, reads DVKVTQSSRYLVKRTGEKVFLECVQDMDHENMFWYRQDPGLGLRLIYFSYDVKMKEKGDIPEGYSVSREKKERFSLILESASTNQTSMYLCASRSGWENTGELFFGEGSRLTVL.